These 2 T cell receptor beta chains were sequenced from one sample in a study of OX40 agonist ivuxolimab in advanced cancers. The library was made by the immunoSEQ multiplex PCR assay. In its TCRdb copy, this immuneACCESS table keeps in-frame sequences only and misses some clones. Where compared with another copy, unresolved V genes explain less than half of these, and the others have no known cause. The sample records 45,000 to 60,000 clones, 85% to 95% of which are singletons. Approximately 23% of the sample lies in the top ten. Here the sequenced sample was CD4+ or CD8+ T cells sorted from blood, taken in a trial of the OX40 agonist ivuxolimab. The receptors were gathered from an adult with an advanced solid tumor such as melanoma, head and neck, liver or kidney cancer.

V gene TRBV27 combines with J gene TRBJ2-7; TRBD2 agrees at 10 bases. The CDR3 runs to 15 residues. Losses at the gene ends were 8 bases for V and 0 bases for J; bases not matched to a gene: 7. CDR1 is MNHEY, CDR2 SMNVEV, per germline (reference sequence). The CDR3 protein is CASVGLADSSYEQYF. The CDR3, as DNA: TGTGCCAGCGTTGGACTAGCGGACAGCTCCTACGAGCAGTACTTC.

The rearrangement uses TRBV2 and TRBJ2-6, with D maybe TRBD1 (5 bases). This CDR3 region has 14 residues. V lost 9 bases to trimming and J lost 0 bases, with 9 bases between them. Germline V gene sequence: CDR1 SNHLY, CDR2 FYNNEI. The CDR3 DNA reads TGTGCCAGTGACAGCAGCTCTGGGGCCAACGTCCTGACTTTC. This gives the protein CASDSSSGANVLTF.